This note documents a single T cell receptor beta chain sequence. Its matching antigen is unknown. Only in-frame clones appear in the TCRdb table, and some are missing; sequencing was by immunoSEQ multiplex PCR. This sample carries some 250,000 clones, 85% to 90% of them seen once, and the ten largest clones take roughly 10%. V dropped 5 bases and J dropped 4 bases, with 20 bases sitting between them. The CDR3 consists of 16 residues. Germline V lookup: CDR1 SGHTA, CDR2 FQGNSA. The data belong to a study of Ad26.COV2.S vaccination and SARS-CoV-2 variants. Study results and limitations: Compared with placebo recipients, vaccine recipients had higher spike-specific TCR breadth. Those who received vaccine or placebo ended up with similar non-spike TCR breadth. Substantial breadth in spike-specific CD8+ and CD4+ T cell responses was reportedly seen after vaccination.

Treatment denoted: some 20 received Ad26.COV2.S at low or high dose, single or two shots; roughly five received placebo; per-sample allocation not given. Repertoires come from day 63 after the first vaccine or placebo injection. This rearrangement joins TRBV7-2 to TRBJ1-2; a weak D match, TRBD1 (5 bases). This clonotype was obtained from a person between 18 and 65 years old who received the Ad26.COV2.S COVID-19 vaccine or a placebo. This specimen consisted of peripheral blood, obtained in a trial of Ad26.COV2.S vaccine versus placebo. The chain's CDR3 is CASSPPPGRAGYGYTF. The CDR3 bases are TGTGCCAGCAGCCCCCCCCCGGGCAGGGCTGGCTATGGCTACACCTTC. Using reference TRBV7-2 and TRBJ1-2 for the parts outside the CDR3, the full variable domain is GAGVSQSPSNKVTEKGKDVELRCDPISGHTALYWYRQSLGQGLEFLIYFQGNSAPDKSGLPSDRFSAERTGGSVSTLTIQRTQQEDSAVYLCASSPPPGRAGYGYTFGSGTRLTVV.